The 17 T cell receptor beta chains below all came from one sample that was sequenced in a study of control samples from healthy donors and cancer patients. The method was immunoSEQ multiplex PCR; TCRdb's version includes in-frame clones alone and lacks a portion of them. The data hold about 94,000 clones, with about nine tenths observed a single time. The sample consisted of blood. These TCRs come from a woman under 30 in good health.

The V and J genes are TRBV28 and TRBJ2-1, with D unresolved. Trimming left V 7 bases short and J 6 bases short, with 13 bases between. Germline-derived CDR1 and CDR2 are MDHEN and SYDVKM. The CDR3 length is 13 residues. The CDR3 DNA is TGTGCCAGCATTCTCTTTGAGACCAATGAGCAGTTCTTC. This codes for CASILFETNEQFF.

This chain links TRBV7-9 with TRBJ2-1; no definite D call. V shed 1 base and J shed 10 bases, with 8 bases lying between them. Germline V CDR1 and CDR2: SEHNR, FQNEAQ (reference sequence). The CDR3 spans 12 residues. The CDR3 nucleotides read TGTGCCAGCAGCTTAGTGATGGAGGAGCAGTTCTTC. This encodes CASSLVMEEQFF.

The table lists this clone with a count of one. The rearrangement uses TRBV21-1 and TRBJ1-2; the D call TRBD1 from the table was never checked on the DNA. TRBV21-1 constitutes a pseudogene. The CDR3 loop spans 16 amino acids. CDR3 DNA: TGTGCCAGCACTTCGCCTGGACAGGAACCACCCTATGGCTACACCTTC. Its translation is CASTSPGQEPPYGYTF.

The chain joins TRBV7-3 to TRBJ1-2, with D unresolved. Trimming removed 5 bases at V and 7 bases at J, with 14 bases between. This CDR3 has 13 amino acids. The germline CDR1 and CDR2 sequences are SGHTA and FQGTGA. CDR3 DNA sequence: TGTGCCAGCAGCCCATCGGTAGGCCTTGGCTACACCTTC. It codes for CASSPSVGLGYTF.

The gene calls are TRBV2 and TRBJ2-3; 8 bases are shared with TRBD1. Germline V gives CDR1 SNHLY, CDR2 FYNNEI. The junction had 3 bases not matched to a gene; V was cut back by 4 bases and J by 6 bases. The CDR3 consists of 13 residues. Here the CDR3 reads CASSGRDRDTQYF. The CDR3 region has the DNA TGTGCCAGCAGTGGTAGGGACAGGGATACGCAGTATTTT.

The count of this clone is one. The chain employs TRBV6-2 or TRBV6-3 and TRBJ1-6; D possibly corresponds to TRBD1 (5 bases). With 2 bases removed from V and 3 bases from J, the gap between germline ends came to 14 bases. The CDR3 spans 17 residues. CDR1 and CDR2 (germline): MNHEY, SVGEGT. The CDR3 spells CASSYKIEQDYNSPLHF. Here the CDR3 DNA reads TGTGCCAGCAGTTACAAGATCGAACAGGACTATAATTCACCCCTCCACTTT.

The chain carries TRBV4-1 and TRBJ2-7; 9 bases are a match to TRBD2. V was pared by 4 bases and J by 2 bases, with 9 bases of the junction left unmatched. CDR1 MGHRA and CDR2 YSYEKL come from the germline V gene. The CDR3 spans 16 residues. In DNA, the CDR3 is TGCGCCAGCAGCCCGATTGCGACTAGCGGCACCTACGAGCAGTACTTC. It translates to CASSPIATSGTYEQYF.

The chain combines TRBV7-2 with TRBJ1-1; D remains unclear. The germline V gene encodes CDR1 SGHTA and CDR2 FQGNSA. V lost 5 bases to trimming and J lost 3 bases, with 16 bases between them. This CDR3 spans 15 amino acids. CDR3 residues: CASSPQGRSDTEAFF. The CDR3 coding sequence is TGTGCCAGCAGCCCTCAAGGGCGTTCGGACACTGAAGCTTTCTTT.

The CDR3 sequence: CASGPSGGEQFF. Here the CDR3 DNA reads TGCGCCAGCGGTCCTAGCGGGGGTGAGCAGTTCTTC. The chain is built from TRBV5-1 and TRBJ2-1, with TRBD2 matching 10 bases. The CDR3 extends over 12 amino acids. V shed 7 bases, J shed 9 bases, and the junction held 4 bases outside the gene matches. Germline V gene data show CDR1 as SGHRS and CDR2 as YFSETQ.

The V and J genes are TRBV5-4 and TRBJ2-5; D is unresolved. Germline CDR1 and CDR2: SGHNT and YYREEE (reference sequence). The CDR3 has 15 amino acids. Trimming left V 4 bases short and J 3 bases short, with 16 bases between. The CDR3 reads CASSPSPGLEETQYF. Here the CDR3 DNA reads TGTGCCAGCAGCCCCTCACCCGGGCTCGAAGAGACCCAGTACTTC. The variable domain in full, completed from reference TRBV5-4 and TRBJ2-5, reads ETGVTQSPTHLIKTRGQQVTLRCSSQSGHNTVSWYQQALGQGPQFIFQYYREEENGRGNFPPRFSGLQFPNYSSELNVNALELDDSALYLCASSPSPGLEETQYFGPGTRLLVL.

The genes are TRBV5-1 and TRBJ1-1, with 7 nucleotides matching TRBD1. The CDR3 loop spans 14 amino acids. V dropped 4 bases and J dropped 4; count of bases not matched to a gene: 7. Germline V gene lookup returns CDR1 SGHRS and CDR2 YFSETQ. The CDR3 is CASSQGVGSTEAFF. The DNA for the CDR3 is TGCGCCAGCAGCCAGGGGGTCGGGAGCACTGAAGCTTTCTTT.

This rearrangement joins TRBV13 to TRBJ1-2; tentative D call: TRBD1 (6 bases). The germline gives CDR1 PRHDT, CDR2 FYEKMQ (reference sequence). The CDR3 sequence is 14 residues long. Trimming shortened V by 3 bases and J by 8 bases, and 16 bases separated the two germline ends. The CDR3 protein is CASSFIQGPEGYTF. For the CDR3, the DNA is TGTGCCAGCAGCTTCATTCAGGGGCCAGAGGGCTACACCTTC.

This chain links TRBV7-9 with TRBJ1-6; no clear D. Trimming stripped 2 bases from V and 7 bases from J, with 9 bases between. Germline CDR1 is SEHNR and CDR2 is FQNEAQ (reference sequence). The CDR3 is 14 amino acids. CDR3 in amino acids: CASSLTTANSPLHF. The CDR3, as DNA: TGTGCCAGCAGCTTAACCACAGCAAATTCACCCCTCCACTTT. Together with reference TRBV7-9 and TRBJ1-6, the CDR3 gives the full variable domain: DTGVSQNPRHKITKRGQNVTFRCDPISEHNRLYWYRQTLGQGPEFLTYFQNEAQLEKSRLLSDRFSAERPKGSFSTLEIQRTEQGDSAMYLCASSLTTANSPLHFGNGTRLTVT.

This clone is labeled as medium-sized. The chain uses TRBV27 and TRBJ1-1; 7 bases agree with TRBD1. The CDR3 length is 15 residues. The V and J ends lost 5 bases and 1 base, in that order; junction bases with no gene match: 7. Germline V gene data show CDR1 as MNHEY and CDR2 as SMNVEV (reference sequence). CDR3 nucleotides: TGTGCCAGCAGTGTTCCGGGACAGTCGAACACTGAAGCTTTCTTT. This codes for CASSVPGQSNTEAFF.

This chain joins TRBV6-6 and TRBJ1-2, with no clear D. The CDR3 consists of 15 residues. Trimming left V 1 base short and J 0 bases short, with 9 bases between. Germline V lookup: CDR1 MNHNY, CDR2 SVGAGI (reference sequence). CDR3 sequence: CASSYLSGPNYGYTF. In DNA, the CDR3 is TGTGCCAGCAGTTACTTGTCAGGTCCTAACTATGGCTACACCTTC.

The CDR3, as DNA: TGTGCCAGCAGCCAAGACCCAGCGAACACTGAAGCTTTCTTT. Residues: CASSQDPANTEAFF. The chain uses TRBV14 and TRBJ1-1; no clear D gene. The length of the CDR3 is 14 residues. Trimming took 0 bases from V and 1 from J, leaving 6 bases between them. CDR1 is SGHDN and CDR2 is FVKESK in the germline V gene.

This chain joins TRBV25-1 and TRBJ1-3; D call uncertain. V shed 3 bases and J shed 2 bases, with 8 bases lying between them. The CDR3 extends over 14 amino acids. The germline V gene has CDR1 MGHDK and CDR2 SYGVNS. CDR3 residues: CASSDQGPGNTIYF. The CDR3 DNA reads as TGTGCCAGCAGTGACCAAGGACCTGGAAACACCATATATTTT.